The entry that follows covers one T cell receptor beta chain sequence. What it recognizes is unknown. Possible read error: a much larger clone is one base away. V dropped 3 bases and J dropped 3 bases, with 12 bases sitting between them. This CDR3 comprises 14 residues. Any patient presenting with uncontrolled infection, other autoimmune disease, pregnancy or lactation was left out. The authors obtained PBMCs from 7.5 to 10 ml of fresh peripheral blood. This sample is drawn from a study of T cells in Graves' hyperthyroidism and ophthalmopathy. Study-wide context: Peripheral blood collection took place at initial diagnosis, before any treatment.

Overall study results and limits: Blood also held most thyroid clonotypes expanded beyond 0.001.

What was amplified from RNA transcripts were TCR beta CDR3 regions. A first-round RT-PCR of the TCR CDR3 used the HTBI primer set. Each CDR3 protein gets one entry after TCRdb re-called the multiplex PCR reads with MiXCR. The sample comprises under 350,000 distinct CDR3 sequences, approximately 17% of which are singletons, and around 57% rests with the top ten. The source of this sequence is a woman aged 55-69 years with Graves' ophthalmopathy. Sequences were obtained from blood. The chain combines TRBV12-3 or TRBV12-4 with TRBJ2-7; possibly TRBD2 for D (5 bases). DNA for the CDR3: TGTGCCAGCAGTTTCGGCCTCGAGGGCTACGAGCAGTACTTC. It codes for CASSFGLEGYEQYF.